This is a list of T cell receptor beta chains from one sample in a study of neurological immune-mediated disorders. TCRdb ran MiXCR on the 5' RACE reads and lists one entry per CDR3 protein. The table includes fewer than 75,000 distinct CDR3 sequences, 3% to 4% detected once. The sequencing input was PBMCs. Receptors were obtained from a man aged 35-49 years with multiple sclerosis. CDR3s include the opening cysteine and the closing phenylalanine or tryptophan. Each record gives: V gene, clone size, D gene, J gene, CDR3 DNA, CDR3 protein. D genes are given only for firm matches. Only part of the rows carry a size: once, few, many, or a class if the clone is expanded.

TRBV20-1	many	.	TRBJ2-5	TGCAGTGCTAACTCGGACAGCCAAGAGACCCAGTACTTC	CSANSDSQETQYF
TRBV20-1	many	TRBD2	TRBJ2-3	TGCAGTGCCAACCCCTCAGCGGGGGGGCGAGATACGCAGTATTTT	CSANPSAGGRDTQYF
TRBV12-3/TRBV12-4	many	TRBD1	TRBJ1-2	TGTGCCAGCAGTTTAGACAGGGGAGACTATGGCTACACCTTC	CASSLDRGDYGYTF
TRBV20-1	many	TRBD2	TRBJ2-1	TGCAGTGCTAGGGGTCTAGCGGGAGACAACTACAATGAGCAGTTCTTC	CSARGLAGDNYNEQFF
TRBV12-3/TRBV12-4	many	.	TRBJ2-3	TGTGCCAGCAGCCTCCTAGGGGGCACAGATACGCAGTATTTT	CASSLLGGTDTQYF
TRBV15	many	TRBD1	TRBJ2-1	TGTGCCACCAGCAGCCGGGACAGTGAGCAGTTCTTC	CATSSRDSEQFF
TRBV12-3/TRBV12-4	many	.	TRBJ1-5	TGTGCCAGCAGTACACAGGGAAACCAGCCCCAGCATTTT	CASSTQGNQPQHF
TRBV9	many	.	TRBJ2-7	TGTGCCAGCAGCGCCGGGTCTTACGAGCAGTACTTC	CASSAGSYEQYF
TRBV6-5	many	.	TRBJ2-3	TGTGCCAGCAGTTACCGGCACACAGATACGCAGTATTTT	CASSYRHTDTQYF
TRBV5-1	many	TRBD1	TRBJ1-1	TGCGCCAGCAGCTATTGGACAGGGGCCGCGGGGGAGGGTGAAGCTTTCTTT	CASSYWTGAAGEGEAFF
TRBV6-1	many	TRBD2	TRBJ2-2	TGTGCCAGCACAAGCGGGATCCCCGGGGAGCTGTTTTTT	CASTSGIPGELFF
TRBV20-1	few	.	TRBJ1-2	TGCAGTGCTCTTAGTGGGTCCTATGGCTACACCTTC	CSALSGSYGYTF
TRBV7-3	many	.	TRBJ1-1	TGTGCCAGCAGCCCTGGCGCAGCGCGTACTGAAGCTTTCTTT	CASSPGAARTEAFF
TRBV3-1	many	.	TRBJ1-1	TGTGCCAGCAGCCAAGAGGGGACTTCGGCTTTCTTT	CASSQEGTSAFF
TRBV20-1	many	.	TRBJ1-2	TGCAGTGTGAGGGACGGGAGTGGCTACACCTTC	CSVRDGSGYTF
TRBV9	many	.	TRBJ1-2	TGTGCCAGCAGCGTCAAGGGGAGCGACTATGGCTACACCTTC	CASSVKGSDYGYTF
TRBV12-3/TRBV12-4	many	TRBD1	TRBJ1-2	TGTGCCAGCAGTCACCCCAGGGGGGTTGGCTACACCTTC	CASSHPRGVGYTF
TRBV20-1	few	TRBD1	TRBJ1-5	TGCAGTGCCATCGGGGGACAGCTAAATCAGCCCCAGCATTTT	CSAIGGQLNQPQHF
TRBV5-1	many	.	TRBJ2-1	TGCGCCAGCAGCCAACTAAGCTATGAGCAGTTCTTC	CASSQLSYEQFF
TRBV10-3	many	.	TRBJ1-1	TGTGCCATCAGTGAGTCGGGCAGAGGGCGAAGCATGAACACTGAAGCTTTCTTT	CAISESGRGRSMNTEAFF
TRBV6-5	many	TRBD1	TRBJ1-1	TGTGCCAGCAGTTCTACGGACAGGGCGAACGCTGAAGCTTTCTTT	CASSSTDRANAEAFF
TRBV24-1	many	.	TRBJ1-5	TGTGCCACCTCCGGGGGGGGGCATAGCAATCAGCCCCAGCATTTT	CATSGGGHSNQPQHF
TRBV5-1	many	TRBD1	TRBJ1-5	TGCGCCAGCAGCCCAGGACAGGGGGACTCTCAGCCCCAGCATTTT	CASSPGQGDSQPQHF
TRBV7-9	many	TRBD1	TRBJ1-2	TGTGCCAGCAGCTTACCGGGAGGACAGGGGATCTATGGCTACACCTTC	CASSLPGGQGIYGYTF
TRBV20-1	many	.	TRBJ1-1	TGCAGTGCTAGAGATCGTGTTAGGGGTCTCACTGAAGCTTTCTTT	CSARDRVRGLTEAFF
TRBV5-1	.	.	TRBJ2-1	TGCGCCAGCAGCTTGGGGACTGCCCGGGGCTACTACAATGAGCAGTTCTTC	CASSLGTARGYYNEQFF
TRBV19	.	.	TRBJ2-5	TGTGCCAGTAGTCCCAGCGGGCCCTCCGAGACCCAGTACTTC	CASSPSGPSETQYF
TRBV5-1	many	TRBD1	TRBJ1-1	TGCGCCAGCAGCGCCGGGACAGGGGACACTGAAGCTTTCTTT	CASSAGTGDTEAFF
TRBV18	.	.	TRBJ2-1	TGTGCCAGCTCACCGGAGCAGGGCTATGAGCAGTTCTTC	CASSPEQGYEQFF
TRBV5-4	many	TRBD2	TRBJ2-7	TGTGCCAGCAGCCTTGGACTAGCGGGGGACACCTACGAGCAGTACTTC	CASSLGLAGDTYEQYF